The 30 T cell receptor beta chains given below trace back to one sample, sequenced in a study of T cell responses to AZD1222 COVID-19 vaccine. The data were produced by immunoSEQ multiplex PCR, yet TCRdb's version contains in-frame clones alone and is incomplete. The profile shows around 160,000 clones, 82% of them singletons. Material: peripheral blood, obtained on day 0 of MenACWY control vaccination. The receptors here all came from an adult in good health.

This clone was seen a single time. The genes are TRBV5-8 and TRBJ2-3, with unresolved D. The CDR3 sequence is 16 residues long. Germline loops: CDR1 SGHTS, CDR2 YDEGEE. Between the trimmed V and J ends, which lost 1 base and 5 bases, there was a span of 17 bases. CDR3 region: CASSLSALARGDTQYF. In DNA, the CDR3 is TGTGCCAGCAGCTTGTCTGCCTTAGCCCGAGGAGATACGCAGTATTTT.

The chain is built from TRBV9 and TRBJ1-2; 7 nucleotides agree with TRBD1. This CDR3 is 13 amino acids long. Per germline, CDR1 SGDLS and CDR2 YYNGEE. Germline trimming cut 3 bases from V and 5 bases from J; bases unmatched to any gene: 4. The CDR3 region has the DNA TGTGCCAGCAGCGATAGGGGGCAATATGGCTACACCTTC. Amino acid sequence: CASSDRGQYGYTF.

This clone was seen a handful of times. The same CDR3 arises from other DNA sequences in this sample as well. V is TRBV5-1 and J is TRBJ1-2, with D maybe TRBD1 (5 bases). Trimming removed 0 bases from V and 2 bases from J, with 5 bases in between. The CDR3 spans 13 residues. Germline values: CDR1 SGHRS, CDR2 YFSETQ. The CDR3: CASSLGQNYGYTF. CDR3 DNA: TGCGCCAGCAGCTTGGGACAGAACTATGGCTACACCTTC.

The chain couples TRBV5-1 to TRBJ1-2, with TRBD1 identical over 11 bases. The germline V gene has CDR1 SGHRS and CDR2 YFSETQ. V lost 7 bases to trimming and J lost 1 base; unmatched junction nucleotides: 6. This CDR3 region has 15 residues. Here the CDR3 DNA reads TGCGCCAGCGGAGGACAGGGGGCCCTTAACTATGGCTACACCTTC. Residues: CASGGQGALNYGYTF.

This chain connects TRBV27 to TRBJ2-5; 7 nucleotides match TRBD2. The length of the CDR3 is 12 residues. V was clipped by 4 bases and J by 9 bases; unmatched bases: 5. Germline CDR1 is MNHEY and CDR2 is SMNVEV (reference sequence). The CDR3 here is CASSSVGGAQYF. The CDR3 region has the DNA TGTGCCAGCAGTTCTGTTGGGGGGGCCCAGTACTTC.

The gene calls are TRBV23-1 and TRBJ1-5; D perhaps matches TRBD1 (5 bases). TRBV23-1 falls under the ORF class, with uncertain function. V lost 4 bases and J lost 0, with 13 bases in between. There are 16 residues in the CDR3. The CDR3 sequence is CASSPPGPSSNQPQHF. Here the CDR3 DNA reads TGCGCCAGCAGTCCCCCGGGGCCGAGTAGCAATCAGCCCCAGCATTTT.

This rearrangement joins TRBV29-1 to TRBJ1-1, with D possibly matching TRBD1 (6 bases). This CDR3 is 13 amino acids long. Germline assignment: CDR1 SQVTM and CDR2 ANQGSEA. V lost 2 bases and J lost 4, with 11 bases in between. DNA of the CDR3: TGCAGCGTTGAATCGGCAGGGGTCACTGAAGCTTTCTTT. Protein sequence: CSVESAGVTEAFF.

This clone occurred once. The chain uses TRBV28 and TRBJ1-5; D possibly corresponds to TRBD1 (6 bases). Germline V gene data show CDR1 as MDHEN and CDR2 as SYDVKM. CDR3 length: 13 residues. V was shortened by 5 bases and J by 4 bases, with 9 bases between the two germline ends. CDR3 DNA sequence: TGTGCCAGCAGTAAACAGGGAAATCAGCCCCAGCATTTT. Protein: CASSKQGNQPQHF.

The chain recombines TRBV7-2 with TRBJ1-6; 10 nucleotides agree with TRBD1. Trimming took 5 bases from V and 9 from J; bases not matched to a gene: 4. The CDR3 contains 14 residues. CDR1 SGHTA and CDR2 FQGNSA come from the germline V gene. CDR3 sequence: CASSPGQGGSPLHF. In DNA form, the CDR3 reads TGTGCCAGCAGCCCTGGACAGGGGGGTTCACCCCTCCACTTT.

CDR3 bases: TGTGCCATCTCCCTTAATAGCAATCAGCCCCAGCATTTT. It is translated as CAISLNSNQPQHF. This chain uses TRBV28 with TRBJ1-5; no reliable D call. The V gene lost 10 bases and the J gene lost 0 bases, with 10 bases spanning the gap. The CDR3 runs to 13 residues. CDR1 MDHEN and CDR2 SYDVKM come from the germline V gene.

The chain couples TRBV15 to TRBJ2-7; 8 nucleotides align to TRBD1. The CDR3 has 14 amino acids. V shed 2 bases, J shed 7 bases, and the junction held 7 bases outside the gene matches. Germline CDR1 LNHNV, CDR2 YYDKDF (reference sequence). The CDR3: CATSRLPGTGEQYV. DNA of the CDR3: TGTGCCACCAGCAGACTTCCAGGGACAGGAGAGCAGTACGTC.

The genes are TRBV10-3 and TRBJ1-2; 9 nucleotides match TRBD1. Germline V gene sequence: CDR1 ENHRY, CDR2 SYGVKD. The junction had 5 bases not matched to a gene; V was cut back by 5 bases and J by 4 bases. This CDR3 spans 14 amino acids. CDR3 bases: TGTGCCATCAGTCAGACAGGGGGAGGCTATGGCTACACCTTC. Translating it yields CAISQTGGGYGYTF.

The chain combines TRBV30 with TRBJ1-3, with D possibly being TRBD1 (6 bases). Germline CDR1 GTSNPN, CDR2 SVGIG (reference sequence). The length of the CDR3 is 15 residues. Trimming shortened V by 3 bases and J by 0 bases, and 12 bases separated the two germline ends. CDR3 amino acids: CAWSLGTSSGNTIYF. The CDR3 region has the DNA TGTGCCTGGAGCCTCGGGACAAGCTCTGGAAACACCATATATTTT.

This clone was seen only a few times. Different DNA sequences within this sample yield the same CDR3. This chain links TRBV6-5 with TRBJ2-2; the D gene is possibly TRBD1 (6 bases). This CDR3 region has 16 residues. The germline V and J ends were trimmed by 0 bases and 2 bases, with 10 bases remaining between them. Germline values: CDR1 MNHEY, CDR2 SVGAGI. CDR3 amino acids: CASSYSMGQNTGELFF. CDR3 in DNA: TGTGCCAGCAGTTACTCGATGGGACAAAACACCGGGGAGCTGTTTTTT.

V and J are TRBV5-5 and TRBJ1-1; TRBD1 agrees at 9 bases. Germline CDR1 reads SGHKS; CDR2 reads YYEKEE (reference sequence). J lost 3 bases, V lost 4 bases, and 7 bases had no gene match. CDR3 length: 15 amino acids. The CDR3 region has the DNA TGTGCCAGCAGCCGGACAGGGGTGGGGGACACTGAAGCTTTCTTT. Its protein is CASSRTGVGDTEAFF.

The gene calls are TRBV6-5 and TRBJ1-6, with 9 bases lining up with TRBD1. With 5 bases clipped from V and 6 bases from J, the junction kept 2 bases outside the gene matches. CDR3 length: 14 amino acids. CDR1 is MNHEY and CDR2 is SVGAGI in the germline V gene. The DNA of the CDR3 is TGTGCCAGCAGTCGACAGGGGGTTAATTCACCCCTCCACTTT. Translation: CASSRQGVNSPLHF.

J is TRBJ2-5 and V is TRBV3-1 (or the pseudogene TRBV3-2); TRBD2 aligns across 13 bases. Trimming removed 1 base from V and 3 bases from J; junction bases left unmatched: 2. Germline CDR1 reads LGHDT; CDR2 reads YNNKEL (reference sequence). This CDR3 has 16 residues. The CDR3 spells CASSQAGLAGEETQYF. In nucleotides, the CDR3 is TGTGCCAGCAGCCAAGCCGGACTAGCGGGGGAAGAGACCCAGTACTTC.

The J gene is TRBJ2-1, the V gene TRBV28, with 7 bases lining up with TRBD2. V was clipped by 1 base and J by 5 bases; unmatched bases: 17. Germline V lookup: CDR1 MDHEN, CDR2 SYDVKM. There are 19 residues in the CDR3. The CDR3 spells CASSLFTRGRTSNDNEQFF. CDR3 sequence (DNA): TGTGCCAGCAGTTTATTTACCCGAGGGAGGACTAGTAATGACAATGAGCAGTTCTTC.

This clone was found once. The chain is built from TRBV19 and TRBJ2-1; 8 bases fit TRBD2. Germline assignment: CDR1 LNHDA and CDR2 SQIVND (reference sequence). After removal of 2 bases from V and 7 bases from J, the junction contained 7 bases not matched to a gene. The CDR3 has 15 residues. The CDR3 sequence: CASSIRAGGRNEQFF. Here the CDR3 DNA reads TGTGCCAGTAGTATAAGGGCGGGGGGAAGGAATGAGCAGTTCTTC.

This clone was recorded only once. The V call is TRBV28, the J call TRBJ1-2, with D perhaps TRBD1 (5 bases). The CDR3 has 17 amino acids. Germline V gene data show CDR1 as MDHEN and CDR2 as SYDVKM. V lost 6 bases to trimming and J lost 5 bases, with 25 bases between them. For the CDR3, the DNA is TGTGCCAGCAGCCCGTCGGGGGGAACAGGTAGAACGTATGGCTACACCTTC. Translated: CASSPSGGTGRTYGYTF.

J is TRBJ1-2 and V is TRBV6-4; 8 bases agree with TRBD1. This CDR3 contains 13 residues. The germline CDR1 and CDR2 sequences are MRHNA and SNTAGT. With 4 bases clipped from V and 7 bases from J, the junction kept 5 bases outside the gene matches. This CDR3 reads CASSGAGGLGYTF. CDR3 nucleotides: TGTGCCAGCAGTGGAGCAGGGGGCCTTGGCTACACCTTC.

This clone showed up just a few times. The V call is TRBV6-4, the J call TRBJ2-5; D is uncertain. Trimming cost V 6 bases and J 5 bases, with 13 bases left between them. This CDR3 has 13 amino acids. Germline V gene data show CDR1 as MRHNA and CDR2 as SNTAGT. CDR3 region: CASSQNVGETQYF. The CDR3 DNA sequence: TGTGCCAGCAGCCAAAACGTGGGGGAGACCCAGTACTTC.

V gene TRBV19 combines with J gene TRBJ1-6, with 11 bases aligning to TRBD1. Losses at the gene ends were 8 bases for V and 14 bases for J; bases not matched to a gene: 5. Germline assignment: CDR1 LNHDA and CDR2 SQIVND (reference sequence). This CDR3 contains 12 residues. The CDR3 coding sequence is TGTGCCAGTCGGGACAGGGGGTGGTCCCTCCACTTT. Amino acid sequence: CASRDRGWSLHF.

The chain has TRBV10-2 and TRBJ1-1, with D hard to call. CDR3 size: 12 residues. Germline V gene data show CDR1 as WSHSY and CDR2 as SAAADI. V lost 4 bases and J lost 2, with 5 bases in between. The CDR3 loop reads CASSASNTEAFF. The CDR3 DNA is TGCGCCAGCAGTGCGTCAAACACTGAAGCTTTCTTT.

The V gene is TRBV5-6, the J gene TRBJ2-7, with no clear D. The CDR3 covers 13 residues. CDR1 SGHDT and CDR2 YYEEEE come from the germline V gene. The V end was cut by 0 bases, the J end by 6 bases, with 10 bases between. Here the CDR3 reads CASSLEGLREQYV. The CDR3 region has the DNA TGTGCCAGCAGCTTGGAGGGTCTGCGCGAGCAGTACGTC.

The gene calls are TRBV6-6 and TRBJ2-3, with D tentatively TRBD1 (5 bases). The CDR3 spans 15 residues. The V gene's germline CDR1 is MNHNY and CDR2 SVGAGI (reference sequence). Trimming pared 0 bases from V and 5 bases from J, leaving 12 bases between. The CDR3 DNA follows: TGTGCCAGCAGTTACTCGGGCAGGGTTGGAGATACGCAGTATTTT. Protein product: CASSYSGRVGDTQYF.

This rearrangement joins TRBV9 to TRBJ2-5, with TRBD1 identical over 10 bases. There are 14 residues in the CDR3. Germline V gene sequence: CDR1 SGDLS, CDR2 YYNGEE. The V and J ends lost 3 bases and 5 bases, in that order; junction bases with no gene match: 4. CDR3 region: CASSGTGGMETQYF. For the CDR3, the DNA is TGTGCCAGCAGCGGGACAGGGGGGATGGAGACCCAGTACTTC.

This rearrangement joins TRBV6-5 to TRBJ1-2; 7 bases map to TRBD1. This CDR3 region has 14 residues. From germline, CDR1 is MNHEY and CDR2 SVGAGI. With V trimmed by 2 bases and J by 1 base, 1 base remained unmatched. The CDR3 nucleotides are TGTGCCAGCAGTTACGGACAGGTTAACTATGGCTACACCTTC. Translation: CASSYGQVNYGYTF.

The V call is TRBV25-1, the J call TRBJ1-1; 11 bases agree with TRBD1. CDR1 and CDR2 (germline): MGHDK, SYGVNS. V lost 4 bases and J lost 5; bases outside the gene matches: 6. This CDR3 is built from 15 residues. The chain's CDR3 is CASSAWTGGLTEAFF. CDR3 DNA sequence: TGTGCCAGCAGTGCCTGGACAGGGGGCTTAACTGAAGCTTTCTTT. Drawing the rest from reference TRBV25-1 and TRBJ1-1, the complete variable domain is EADIYQTPRYLVIGTGKKITLECSQTMGHDKMYWYQQDPGMELHLIHYSYGVNSTEKGDLSSESTVSRIRTEHFPLTLESARPSHTSQYLCASSAWTGGLTEAFFGQGTRLTVV.

This clone was seen just once. The V and J genes are TRBV7-8 and TRBJ1-6; 7 bases line up with TRBD1. The germline gives CDR1 SGHVS, CDR2 FQNEAQ. V dropped 1 base and J dropped 8; count of bases not matched to a gene: 5. This CDR3 has 15 residues. CDR3 sequence (DNA): TGTGCCAGCAGCTTAGTACAGGGGAAGCATTCACCCCTCCACTTT. Amino acids: CASSLVQGKHSPLHF.